Shown below are 11 T cell receptor beta chains from a single sample sequenced in a study of blood T cells in healthy people across ages. Primers used in a second PCR of roughly 6 to 11 cycles were a sample-barcoded 5' primer and a J-beta primer mix. TCRdb used MiXCR to reprocess the 5' RACE reads, holding one entry per CDR3 protein. The sample carries 750,000 to 950,000 distinct CDR3 sequences, about 53% recorded once. Sample: blood. All receptors derive from an elderly man in good health.

The CDR3 loop reads CSATQGGKYEQYF. The CDR3 nucleotides read TGCAGTGCTACACAGGGGGGAAAATACGAGCAGTACTTC. This chain links TRBV20-1 with TRBJ2-7, with TRBD1 matching 8 bases. Germline V lookup: CDR1 DFQATT, CDR2 SNEGSKA (reference sequence). This CDR3 contains 13 residues. The ends lost 4 bases at V and 4 bases at J; junction bases unmatched: 6.

This rearrangement joins TRBV20-1 to TRBJ2-7; 10 nucleotides agree with TRBD2. With V trimmed by 2 bases and J by 6 bases, 13 bases remained unmatched. In germline, CDR1 is DFQATT, CDR2 SNEGSKA (reference sequence). The CDR3 has 16 residues. CDR3: CSARYGASGRISEQYF. In DNA, the CDR3 is TGCAGTGCTAGATATGGCGCTAGCGGGAGAATTAGCGAGCAGTACTTC.

This chain connects TRBV29-1 to TRBJ2-3; possible D gene TRBD2, 6 bases. CDR3 length equals 12 residues. V gave up 3 bases and J gave up 14 bases, with 18 bases separating them. CDR1 SQVTM and CDR2 ANQGSEA come from the germline V gene. The CDR3 spells CSVDHGTAGAYF. DNA of the CDR3: TGCAGCGTTGACCATGGGACTGCAGGCGCGTATTTT.

A few counts support this clonotype. The rearrangement links TRBV7-2 to TRBJ2-3; 10 nucleotides agree with TRBD2. The CDR3 spans 16 residues. V gave up 4 bases and J gave up 2 bases; unmatched junction bases: 6. Germline V gives CDR1 SGHTA, CDR2 FQGNSA. The CDR3 DNA sequence: TGTGCCAGCAGCTCATGGACTAGCGGTAACACAGATACGCAGTATTTT. It is translated as CASSSWTSGNTDTQYF.

This chain joins TRBV4-1 and TRBJ1-6, with D perhaps matching TRBD1 (5 bases). CDR1 and CDR2 from the germline V gene are MGHRA and YSYEKL. With 4 bases removed from V and 5 bases from J, the gap between germline ends came to 18 bases. CDR3 length: 17 amino acids. CDR3 loop: CASSRLPGGQDNSPLHF. The CDR3 DNA is TGCGCCAGCAGCCGGCTCCCGGGAGGACAAGATAATTCACCCCTCCACTTT.

The chain uses TRBV5-1 and TRBJ2-1; D remains unclear. V lost 0 bases, J lost 8 bases, and 15 bases lay in between. The CDR3 extends over 15 amino acids. Germline V CDR1 and CDR2: SGHRS, YFSETQ. CDR3 in DNA: TGCGCCAGCAGCTTGGCCCTTTTATCCCAAGATGAGCAGTTCTTC. This codes for CASSLALLSQDEQFF. Complete variable domain (other parts from reference TRBV5-1 and TRBJ2-1): KAGVTQTPRYLIKTRGQQVTLSCSPISGHRSVSWYQQTPGQGLQFLFEYFSETQRNKGNFPGRFSGRQFSNSRSEMNVSTLELGDSALYLCASSLALLSQDEQFFGPGTRLTVL.

CDR3 in DNA: TGCGCCAGCAGCCCTGCGATGGTGGGATCCCAAGCAGATACGCAGTATTTT. As protein: CASSPAMVGSQADTQYF. This chain uses TRBV5-1 with TRBJ2-3; unclear D gene. Germline CDR1 SGHRS, CDR2 YFSETQ. The V gene lost 4 bases and the J gene lost 4 bases, with 22 bases spanning the gap. CDR3 length equals 17 residues.

This chain uses TRBV20-1 with TRBJ1-2; 7 bases agree with TRBD1. The germline CDR1 and CDR2 sequences are DFQATT and SNEGSKA (reference sequence). V was pared by 0 bases and J by 3 bases, with 4 bases of the junction left unmatched. This CDR3 contains 14 residues. CDR3 sequence (DNA): TGCAGTGCTAGAGATGAACAGGGGTACTATGGCTACACCTTC. It specifies CSARDEQGYYGYTF.

This clonotype has a handful of counts. J is TRBJ1-5 and V is TRBV20-1; 7 positions match TRBD1. This CDR3 is built from 13 residues. From germline, CDR1 is DFQATT and CDR2 SNEGSKA (reference sequence). With V trimmed by 5 bases and J by 2 bases, 3 bases remained unmatched. The CDR3 reads CSAQTGGNQPQHF. The CDR3 DNA reads TGCAGTGCTCAAACAGGGGGCAATCAGCCCCAGCATTTT.

This chain connects TRBV20-1 to TRBJ2-4; possibly TRBD2 for D (6 bases). Germline-derived CDR1 and CDR2 are DFQATT and SNEGSKA (reference sequence). Between the trimmed V and J ends, which lost 0 bases and 2 bases, there was a span of 23 bases. The CDR3 runs to 19 residues. The CDR3 sequence: CSARDRNGSALLTKNIQYF. The CDR3 bases are TGCAGTGCTAGAGATAGGAACGGGAGCGCCCTCCTGACCAAAAACATTCAGTACTTC.

Comment on this clonotype: This could be a read error, since a much larger clone is one nucleotide away. This chain links TRBV11-2 with TRBJ2-7, with D perhaps matching TRBD2 (7 bases). Germline loops: CDR1 SGHAT, CDR2 FQNNGV. The CDR3 totals 18 residues. Trimming shortened V by 0 bases and J by 7 bases, and 25 bases separated the two germline ends. CDR3 DNA sequence: TGTGCCAGCAGCTTAGATGGGGCAGGGGCGGGAGTACTCAATGAGCAGTACTTC. Protein: CASSLDGAGAGVLNEQYF.